The 28 T cell receptor beta chains presented below share a single source sample, sequenced in a study of T cell clonality in common variable immunodeficiency. Assay: immunoSEQ multiplex PCR; the TCRdb copy retains only in-frame clones and omits some. Listed for the sample are about 59,000 clones, none seen a single time. The sequenced sample consisted of peripheral blood mononuclear cells. These receptor sequences come from a person aged 18-70 years in good health.

This clone was detected many times. The read is 3 residues too short to cover the CDR3 end, so that end is filled in from the germline J gene. V and J are TRBV4-1 and TRBJ1-4; no clear D. Trimming took 4 bases from V and 7 from J, leaving 13 bases between them. The CDR3 loop spans 14 amino acids. Germline lookup yields CDR1 MGHRA and CDR2 YSYEKL. Partial CDR3 DNA: TGCGCCAGCAGCCCTTTCGTAGAGGGTGAAAAA. Protein: CASSPFVEGEK. The CDR3 as a whole reads CASSPFVEGEKLFF.

This clone showed up many times. The DNA ends 3 residues before the CDR3 does, and the rest of the CDR3 is filled in from the germline J gene. The chain joins TRBV14 to TRBJ1-2, with 7 bases fitting TRBD1. Trimming cost V 4 bases and J 7 bases; bases outside gene matches: 3. Germline CDR1 is SGHDN and CDR2 is FVKESK. The CDR3 has 12 residues. The covered CDR3 bases are TGTGCCAGCAGCCGACAGGGATTTGGC. Protein product: CASSRQGFG. The entire CDR3 sequence reads CASSRQGFGYTF.

This clone was counted at least ten times. The sequence runs out 3 residues before the end of the CDR3; the remainder is reconstructed from the germline J gene. The chain links TRBV20-1 to TRBJ1-1, with a weak D call TRBD1 (5 bases). Germline-derived CDR1 and CDR2 are DFQATT and SNEGSKA (reference sequence). The CDR3 runs to 14 residues. Trimming left V 6 bases short and J 2 bases short, with 16 bases between. Partial CDR3 DNA: TGCAGTGCAAAACTACGAAGGGGCAACACTGAA. Protein product: CSAKLRRGNTE. The entire CDR3 reads CSAKLRRGNTEAFF.

Many counts were recorded for this clone. A junction boundary mismatches the germline segment, possibly from a read error. The CDR3 is cut off 3 residues early in the read; its end comes from the germline J gene. This chain uses TRBV4-2 with TRBJ2-1; the match to TRBD1 covers 7 bases. Germline-derived CDR1 and CDR2 are LGHNA and YNFKEQ. The CDR3 covers 15 residues. The sequenced CDR3 bases are TGCGCCAGCAGCGCCGGGACAGCGCTCTACAATGAG. This sequence encodes CASSAGTALYNE. The complete CDR3 protein is CASSAGTALYNEQFF.

There are a few counts of this clone. With the read ending 3 residues before the CDR3 end, the germline J gene is used to fill in that end. The chain combines TRBV7-9 with TRBJ2-3, with D maybe TRBD2 (5 bases). The V gene's germline CDR1 is SEHNR and CDR2 FQNEAQ (reference sequence). This CDR3 comprises 15 residues. The part of the CDR3 DNA that was read is TGTGCCAGCAGCCCTCAATATACTAGAGGCGAGACG. Amino acids: CASSPQYTRGET. The full CDR3 reads CASSPQYTRGETQYF.

There are many counts of this clone. Read coverage stops 3 residues before the CDR3 terminus; the germline J gene supplies the remainder. The chain links TRBV6-4 to TRBJ2-2; D call uncertain. Germline-derived CDR1 and CDR2 are MRHNA and SNTAGT. Trimming pared 3 bases from V and 4 bases from J, leaving 9 bases between. The CDR3 contains 14 residues. Incomplete CDR3 DNA: TGTGCCAGCAGTGAAAATCCGGGCACCGGGGAG. Its translation: CASSENPGTGE. The CDR3 reads in full as CASSENPGTGELFF.

This clone was seen at least ten times. With the read ending 3 residues before the CDR3 end, the germline J gene is used to fill in that end. This sequence joins TRBV7-2 and TRBJ2-3; tentatively, D is TRBD2 (5 bases). Trimming stripped 0 bases from V and 1 base from J, with 8 bases between. CDR1 and CDR2 (germline): SGHTA, FQGNSA. CDR3 size: 15 residues. CDR3 sequence reads: CASSLARGGTDTQYF. The sequenced part of the CDR3 DNA is TGTGCCAGCAGCTTAGCTCGGGGAGGCACAGATACG.

This clone showed up many times. Read data end 3 residues before the CDR3 end; the end is taken from the germline J gene. V and J are TRBV7-2 and TRBJ1-5; possibly TRBD1 for D (5 bases). There are 15 residues in the CDR3. Deletions cut 5 bases from V and 2 bases from J, with 13 bases between. Germline loops: CDR1 SGHTA, CDR2 FQGNSA. CDR3 in amino acids: CASSQTDLGNQPQHF. The sequenced part of the CDR3 DNA is TGTGCCAGCAGCCAGACAGACCTGGGCAATCAGCCC.

Ten or more counts support this clone. The CDR3 is cut off 3 residues early in the read; its end comes from the germline J gene. The chain employs TRBV9 and TRBJ1-1, with D maybe TRBD1 (5 bases). V lost 3 bases, J lost 6 bases, and 12 bases lay in between. Germline CDR1 and CDR2: SGDLS and YYNGEE. The CDR3 totals 13 residues. CDR3 amino acids: CASSASGSAEAFF. CDR3 DNA, as far as it was read: TGTGCCAGCAGCGCCTCAGGGAGCGCTGAA.

This clone was seen many times. The missing CDR3 end, 3 residues past where the read stops, is filled in from the germline J gene. The V call is TRBV7-9, the J call TRBJ2-3, with D unresolved. V was pared by 5 bases and J by 2 bases, with 11 bases between. Germline V lookup: CDR1 SEHNR, CDR2 FQNEAQ (reference sequence). The CDR3 is made up of 14 amino acids. The CDR3: CASSPDSYTDTQYF. The CDR3 DNA, read in part, is TGTGCCAGCAGCCCTGACTCCTACACAGATACG.

Many counts were recorded for this clone. The CDR3 extends 3 residues past the end of the read, so its final part is completed from the germline J gene. This chain uses TRBV5-1 with TRBJ2-1, with 9 positions matching TRBD1. V lost 4 bases, J lost 6 bases, and 8 bases stayed unmatched. CDR3 length: 15 residues. The V gene's germline CDR1 is SGHRS and CDR2 YFSETQ. Incomplete CDR3 DNA: TGCGCCAGCAGCCCGGGACAGGGAGTGGGCAATGAG. Translating it yields CASSPGQGVGNE. The whole CDR3 region reads CASSPGQGVGNEQFF.

This clone showed up many times. The read is 3 residues too short to cover the CDR3 end, so that end is filled in from the germline J gene. The V gene is TRBV3-1 (or the pseudogene TRBV3-2), the J gene TRBJ1-5, with D uncertain. This CDR3 is 13 amino acids long. V was shortened by 0 bases and J by 7 bases, with 7 bases between the two germline ends. CDR1 LGHDT and CDR2 YNNKEL come from the germline V gene (reference sequence). The sequenced CDR3 bases are TGTGCCAGCAGCCAAGAAAGTCGGCAGCCC. Its translation: CASSQESRQP. The entire CDR3 reads CASSQESRQPQHF.

This clone was observed many times. Sequencing ends 3 residues short of the CDR3 end; the germline J gene provides the rest. The rearrangement joins TRBV29-1 to TRBJ2-5, with D perhaps TRBD2 (5 bases). V lost 1 base and J lost 1, with 7 bases in between. CDR3 size: 13 residues. Germline CDR1 and CDR2: SQVTM and ANQGSEA. Partial CDR3 DNA: TGCAGCGTTGAAGGAGGGTCCCAAGAGACC. This encodes CSVEGGSQET. In full, the CDR3 reads CSVEGGSQETQYF.

This clone was recorded many times. The CDR3 end falls 3 residues outside the read, so it is completed with the germline J gene. V usage is TRBV19 and J usage is TRBJ2-3, with 10 bases lining up with TRBD2. Germline V CDR1 and CDR2: LNHDA, SQIVND (reference sequence). V shed 4 bases and J 6 bases; nucleotides not matched to a gene: 10. The CDR3 totals 16 residues. The covered CDR3 bases are TGTGCCAGTAGTAAAGATAGCGGGGGGCGGGGGGATACG. As protein: CASSKDSGGRGDT. The entire CDR3 protein reads CASSKDSGGRGDTQYF.

To note about this clone: The read comes to an end 3 residues before the CDR3 does, leaving the germline J gene to fill in the end. The V call is TRBV2, the J call TRBJ1-6; a possible D gene is TRBD1 (6 bases). This CDR3 contains 14 residues. Trimming shortened V by 6 bases and J by 4 bases, and 10 bases separated the two germline ends. From germline, CDR1 is SNHLY and CDR2 FYNNEI. The chain's CDR3 is CASSRTDYNSPLHF. CDR3 DNA, as far as it was read: TGTGCCAGCAGCCGGACAGATTATAATTCACCC.

This clone was detected ten times or more. Partial CDR3 DNA: TGCAGTGCTCTAGGACAGGGTGAAACTGAA. Its protein product is CSALGQGETE. In full, the CDR3 reads CSALGQGETEAFF. The chain recombines TRBV20-1 with TRBJ1-1, with 8 bases that match TRBD1. The read comes to an end 3 residues before the CDR3 does, leaving the germline J gene to fill in the end. Germline V CDR1 and CDR2: DFQATT, SNEGSKA (reference sequence). This CDR3 has 13 amino acids. V shed 5 bases and J 5 bases; nucleotides not matched to a gene: 7.

At least ten counts were recorded for this clone. Incomplete CDR3 DNA: TGTGCCAGCAGCTTACAGGGATTTAACTATGGC. As protein: CASSLQGFNYG. The full CDR3 sequence reads CASSLQGFNYGYTF. The V gene is TRBV11-2, the J gene TRBJ1-2; D may be TRBD1 (5 bases). The read comes to an end 3 residues before the CDR3 does, leaving the germline J gene to fill in the end. With 2 bases removed from V and 1 base from J, the gap between germline ends came to 8 bases. Germline lookup yields CDR1 SGHAT and CDR2 FQNNGV. This CDR3 is built from 14 residues.

This clone was found many times. The read terminates 3 residues before the CDR3 end, so the remaining end is supplied by the germline J gene. The rearrangement joins TRBV29-1 to TRBJ2-3; 9 nucleotides line up with TRBD2. J lost 0 bases, V lost 5 bases, and 0 bases had no gene match. The CDR3 is made up of 13 amino acids. The germline gives CDR1 SQVTM, CDR2 ANQGSEA. This chain's CDR3 is CSVTSGSTDTQYF. The covered CDR3 bases are TGCAGCGTTACTAGCGGGAGCACAGATACG.

This clone was counted ten times or more. Read coverage stops 3 residues before the CDR3 terminus; the germline J gene supplies the remainder. The chain combines TRBV7-9 with TRBJ2-5; 7 nucleotides match TRBD1. This CDR3 has 14 residues. Trimming at V came to 5 bases and at J to 1 base, leaving 4 bases not matched to a gene. CDR1 and CDR2 (germline): SEHNR, FQNEAQ (reference sequence). The CDR3 sequence: CASSPRQGQETQYF. CDR3 DNA (partial): TGTGCCAGCAGCCCCCGACAGGGCCAAGAGACC.

This clone was recorded at least ten times. With the read ending 3 residues before the CDR3 end, the germline J gene is used to fill in that end. The rearrangement uses TRBV10-1 and TRBJ2-7; 9 bases are a match to TRBD2. In germline, CDR1 is WNHNN, CDR2 SYGVQD (reference sequence). V trimming: 2 bases; J trimming: 5 bases; junction bases outside the gene matches: 7. CDR3 length: 15 residues. The CDR3 sequence: CASSEGSGSPHEQYF. The CDR3 DNA, read in part, is TGCGCCAGCAGTGAGGGTAGCGGGAGTCCCCACGAG.

This clone was found many times. The observed sequence ends 3 residues before the CDR3 terminus, with the missing tail filled in from the germline J gene. This chain joins TRBV30 and TRBJ2-5; 10 bases fit TRBD2. J was trimmed by 4 bases and V by 4 bases; bases with no gene match: 0. Germline V gene lookup returns CDR1 GTSNPN and CDR2 SVGIG (reference sequence). This CDR3 contains 12 residues. This CDR3 is CAWTSGRETQYF. Incomplete CDR3 DNA: TGTGCCTGGACTAGCGGGAGAGAGACC.

This clone was observed many times. Read sequence stops 3 residues before the CDR3 end, and the germline J gene provides the missing end. The chain links TRBV2 to TRBJ2-2, with TRBD1 identical over 8 bases. V shed 9 bases, J shed 7 bases, and the junction held 10 bases outside the gene matches. Germline assignment: CDR1 SNHLY and CDR2 FYNNEI. The CDR3 extends over 14 amino acids. Here the CDR3 reads CARGTGGEDGELFF. Incomplete CDR3 DNA: TGTGCCAGGGGGACAGGCGGTGAGGACGGGGAG.

This clone showed up many times. The sequenced fragment ends 3 residues before the CDR3 boundary, so the rest is inferred from the germline J gene. The chain joins TRBV18 to TRBJ1-5; tentatively, D is TRBD1 (5 bases). The V gene's germline CDR1 is KGHSH and CDR2 LQKENI. The germline V and J ends were trimmed by 5 bases and 3 bases, with 11 bases remaining between them. The CDR3 has 14 amino acids. The chain's CDR3 is CASSLQDSNQPQHF. Incomplete CDR3 DNA: TGTGCCAGCTCATTACAGGATTCCAATCAGCCC. Using reference TRBV18 and TRBJ1-5 for the parts outside the CDR3, the full variable domain is NAGVMQNPRHLVRRRGQEARLRCSPMKGHSHVYWYRQLPEEGLKFMVYLQKENIIDESGMPKERFSAEFPKEGPSILRIQQVVRGDSAAYFCASSLQDSNQPQHFGDGTRLSIL.

The table lists this clone with many counts. The read falls 3 residues short of the CDR3 end, and the missing part is taken from the germline J gene. The gene calls are TRBV12-3 or TRBV12-4 and TRBJ2-7; no firm D call. Trimming pared 4 bases from V and 3 bases from J, leaving 10 bases between. The CDR3 covers 13 residues. The CDR3 loop reads CASSSTFGYEQYF. The part of the CDR3 DNA that was read is TGTGCCAGCAGTTCTACTTTCGGCTACGAG.

This clone was found many times. Read data end 3 residues before the CDR3 end; the end is taken from the germline J gene. This chain joins TRBV12-5 and TRBJ2-5; 13 nucleotides match TRBD2. CDR1 LGHNT and CDR2 FRNRAP come from the germline V gene. The trim removed 6 bases at V and 5 bases at J, leaving 9 bases unmatched. This CDR3 is 16 amino acids long. CDR3 sequence: CASGTGTSGNRETQYF. The sequenced CDR3 bases are TGTGCTAGTGGCACCGGGACTAGCGGGAATCGGGAGACC.

The sample holds many counts of this clone. The read ends 3 residues before the CDR3 terminus; that terminus is restored from the germline J gene. V usage is TRBV29-1 and J usage is TRBJ2-3; D is possibly TRBD2 (5 bases). Trimming removed 0 bases at V and 0 bases at J, with 10 bases between. CDR1 SQVTM and CDR2 ANQGSEA come from the germline V gene. The CDR3 sequence is 15 residues long. Partial CDR3 DNA: TGCAGCGTTGAAGAGCGACTATTTAGCACAGATACG. It yields the protein CSVEERLFSTDT. The whole CDR3 is CSVEERLFSTDTQYF.

This clone was counted at least ten times. The read falls 3 residues short of the CDR3 end, and the missing part is taken from the germline J gene. The chain couples TRBV2 to TRBJ2-1; 7 nucleotides match TRBD1. After removal of 11 bases from V and 1 base from J, the junction contained 11 bases not matched to a gene. Germline values: CDR1 SNHLY, CDR2 FYNNEI. The CDR3 extends over 15 amino acids. The CDR3 sequence is CAGSSEGASYNEQFF. The CDR3 bases that were read are TGTGCCGGATCCAGTGAGGGGGCGTCCTACAATGAG.

This clone was seen many times. The read terminates 3 residues ahead of where the CDR3 ends, so the germline J gene completes it. The chain carries TRBV7-9 and TRBJ1-2; no firm D call. The CDR3 length is 14 residues. V was shortened by 5 bases and J by 4 bases, with 14 bases between the two germline ends. CDR1 and CDR2 from the germline V gene are SEHNR and FQNEAQ (reference sequence). Incomplete CDR3 DNA: TGTGCCAGCAGCCCTTTGGCGGGAACCTATGGC. It codes for CASSPLAGTYG. The whole CDR3 region reads CASSPLAGTYGYTF.